This T cell receptor beta chain was recovered during a study of blood T cell repertoires in COVID-19. In the source study's methods: Nucleated cell number was recorded as an estimate derived from reference gene primer amplification. This table comes from immunoSEQ multiplex PCR, and its TCRdb copy is limited to in-frame clones, with some not included. The DNA gave D and trimming, while V, J and clone size come from that table. The table lists approximately 210,000 clones, 85% to 90% of them singletons, with 1.4% to 1.5% in the top ten. The CDR3 has 13 amino acids. V lost 6 bases, J lost 6 bases, and 13 bases lay in between. This clone occurred once.

The V call is TRBV12-3 or TRBV12-4, the J call TRBJ2-3; no firm D call. The source is a man aged 18 to 29 with active or convalescent COVID-19. The sample comprised peripheral blood. The CDR3 DNA follows: TGTGCCAGCAGAGCCATTGGTCTGGATACGCAGTATTTT. It encodes CASRAIGLDTQYF.